Each of the 6 T cell receptor beta chains below was sequenced from the same sample in a study of T cell responses to AZD1222 COVID-19 vaccine. The protocol was immunoSEQ multiplex PCR, while the TCRdb copy is restricted to in-frame clones and leaves out a portion. The repertoire holds 160,000 or so clones, with about 90% as singletons. This sample comprised peripheral blood, obtained 28 days after the second dose of the MenACWY control vaccine. The source of these receptors is an adult who received the MenACWY meningococcal vaccine as a control.

V is TRBV14 and J is TRBJ1-4; 10 bases agree with TRBD1. V dropped 2 bases and J dropped 3; count of bases not matched to a gene: 9. CDR1 and CDR2 (germline): SGHDN, FVKESK. This CDR3 is 18 amino acids long. CDR3 coding DNA: TGTGCCAGCAGCCAACTGACCGGGACAGGGGTCTCTAATGAAAAACTGTTTTTT. Amino acid sequence: CASSQLTGTGVSNEKLFF.

This clone came up once. J is TRBJ1-2 and V is TRBV29-1; D not certain. This CDR3 comprises 16 residues. V shed 6 bases and J shed 5 bases, with 25 bases lying between them. Germline CDR1 and CDR2: SQVTM and ANQGSEA. The DNA of the CDR3 is TGCAGCGTGGACCTAGGCGGCCAGAACCCCTTTTATGGCTACACCTTC. Translating gives CSVDLGGQNPFYGYTF.

The V and J genes are TRBV9 and TRBJ2-2, with 8 bases identical to TRBD1. The germline V gene has CDR1 SGDLS and CDR2 YYNGEE. CDR3 size: 18 residues. V dropped 3 bases and J dropped 6; count of bases not matched to a gene: 16. The CDR3 protein is CASSGGSRSTGGSGELFF. The DNA of the CDR3 is TGTGCCAGCAGCGGTGGAAGTAGGTCAACAGGGGGGTCCGGGGAGCTGTTTTTT. Combining the CDR3 with reference TRBV9 and TRBJ2-2 gives the whole variable domain DSGVTQTPKHLITATGQRVTLRCSPRSGDLSVYWYQQSLDQGLQFLIQYYNGEERAKGNILERFSAQQFPDLHSELNLSSLELGDSALYFCASSGGSRSTGGSGELFFGEGSRLTVL.

This sequence joins TRBV3-1 (or the pseudogene TRBV3-2) and TRBJ1-1, with 7 bases fitting TRBD1. This CDR3 contains 12 residues. V dropped 6 bases and J dropped 6; count of bases not matched to a gene: 4. Germline-derived CDR1 and CDR2 are LGHDT and YNNKEL (reference sequence). CDR3 sequence: CASSRQGAEAFF. CDR3 sequence (DNA): TGTGCCAGCAGTAGACAGGGTGCTGAAGCTTTCTTT.

The chain recombines TRBV21-1 with TRBJ2-7; TRBD1, the D gene given by the table, was not confirmed from the DNA. TRBV21-1 corresponds to a pseudogene. This CDR3 spans 16 amino acids. CDR3 amino acids: CASSKVRTGGSDEQYF. In nucleotides, the CDR3 is TGTGCCAGCAGCAAAGTACGGACAGGGGGATCGGACGAGCAGTACTTC.

The sample holds one count of this clone. The V and J genes are TRBV28 and TRBJ2-7; 9 bases map to TRBD2. The CDR3 runs 14 residues. V was clipped by 7 bases and J by 4 bases; unmatched bases: 8. Germline V CDR1 and CDR2: MDHEN, SYDVKM. CDR3 residues: CASTLSGSTYEQYF. The CDR3, as DNA: TGTGCCAGCACCCTTAGCGGGAGTACTTACGAGCAGTACTTC. Combining the CDR3 with reference TRBV28 and TRBJ2-7 gives the whole variable domain DVKVTQSSRYLVKRTGEKVFLECVQDMDHENMFWYRQDPGLGLRLIYFSYDVKMKEKGDIPEGYSVSREKKERFSLILESASTNQTSMYLCASTLSGSTYEQYFGPGTRLTVT.